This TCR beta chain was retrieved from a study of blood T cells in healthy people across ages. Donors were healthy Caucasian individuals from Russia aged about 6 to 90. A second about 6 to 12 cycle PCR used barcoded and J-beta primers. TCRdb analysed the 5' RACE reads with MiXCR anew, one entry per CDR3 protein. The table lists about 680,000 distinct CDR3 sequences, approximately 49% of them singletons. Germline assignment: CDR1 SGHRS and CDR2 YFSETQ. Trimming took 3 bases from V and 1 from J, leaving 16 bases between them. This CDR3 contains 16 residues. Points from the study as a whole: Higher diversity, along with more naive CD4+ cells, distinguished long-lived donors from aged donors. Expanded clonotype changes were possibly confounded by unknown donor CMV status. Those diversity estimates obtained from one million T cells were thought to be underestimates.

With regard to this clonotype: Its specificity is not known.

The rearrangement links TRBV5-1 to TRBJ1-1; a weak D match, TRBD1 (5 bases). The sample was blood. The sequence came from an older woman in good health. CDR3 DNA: TGCGCCAGCAGCTCGGGGAGATGGGGGAAGAACACTGAAGCTTTCTTT. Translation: CASSSGRWGKNTEAFF.